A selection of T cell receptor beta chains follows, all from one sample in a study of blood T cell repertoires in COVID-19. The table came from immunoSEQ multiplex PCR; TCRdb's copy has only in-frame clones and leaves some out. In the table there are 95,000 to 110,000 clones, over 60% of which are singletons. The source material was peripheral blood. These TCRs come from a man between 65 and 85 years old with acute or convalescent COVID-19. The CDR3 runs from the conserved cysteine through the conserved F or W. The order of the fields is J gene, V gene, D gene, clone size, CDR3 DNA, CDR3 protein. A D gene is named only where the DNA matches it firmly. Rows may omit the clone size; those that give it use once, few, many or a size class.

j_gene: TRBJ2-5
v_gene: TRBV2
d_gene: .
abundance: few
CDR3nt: TGTGCCAGCAGTGAATTCTCAGGTACCAACCAAGAGACCCAGTACTTC
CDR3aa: CASSEFSGTNQETQYF

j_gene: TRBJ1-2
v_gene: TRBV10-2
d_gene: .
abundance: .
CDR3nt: TGCGCCAGCAGCTTAGCAGGGTGGTCTGAGGGCTACACCTTC
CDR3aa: CASSLAGWSEGYTF

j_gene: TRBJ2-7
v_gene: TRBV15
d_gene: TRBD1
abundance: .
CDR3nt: TGTGCCACCAGCAAGGAGGGACAGGGAGTCGGCGAGCAGTACTTC
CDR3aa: CATSKEGQGVGEQYF

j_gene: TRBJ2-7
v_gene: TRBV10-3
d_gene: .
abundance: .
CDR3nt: TGTGCCATCAGTGAGTCGGGCGGGGAGAACTACGAGCAGTACTTC
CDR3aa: CAISESGGENYEQYF

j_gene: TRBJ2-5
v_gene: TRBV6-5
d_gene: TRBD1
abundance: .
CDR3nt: TGTGCCAGCGTGGGGACAGGGGAGGAGACCCAGTACTTC
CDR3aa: CASVGTGEETQYF

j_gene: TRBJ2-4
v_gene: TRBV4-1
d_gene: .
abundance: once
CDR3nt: TGCGCCAGCAGCCAAGCTGGGGGCGGCGAGGGGCAGGATTCCAAAAACATTCAGTACTTC
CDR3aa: CASSQAGGGEGQDSKNIQYF

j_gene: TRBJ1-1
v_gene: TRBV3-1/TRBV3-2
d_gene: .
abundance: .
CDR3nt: TGTGCCAGCAGCCAAGGTATTTGGAGCTACACTGAAGCTTTCTTT
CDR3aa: CASSQGIWSYTEAFF

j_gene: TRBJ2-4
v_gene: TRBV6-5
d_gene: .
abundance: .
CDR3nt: TGTGCCAGCAGTTACAGGGGTCATGCCAAAAACATTCAGTACTTC
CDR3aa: CASSYRGHAKNIQYF

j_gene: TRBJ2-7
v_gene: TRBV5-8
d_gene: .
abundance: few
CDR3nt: TGTGCCAGCAGGGTGGACACCAGGAACTACGAGCAGTACTTC
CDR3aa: CASRVDTRNYEQYF

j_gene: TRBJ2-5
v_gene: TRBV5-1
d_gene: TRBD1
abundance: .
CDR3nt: TGCGCCAGCAGCTTGGGGACAGGCCCCCAAGAGACCCAGTACTTC
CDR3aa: CASSLGTGPQETQYF

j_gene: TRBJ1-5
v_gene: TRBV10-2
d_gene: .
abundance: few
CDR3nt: TGCGCCAGCGGTTCCTCAGGAGGTCGGGGAAATCAGCCCCAGCATTTT
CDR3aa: CASGSSGGRGNQPQHF

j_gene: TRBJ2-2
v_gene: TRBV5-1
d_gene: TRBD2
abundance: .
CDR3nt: TGCGCCAGCAGCCGGAACGGGGGGGCCGACACCGGGGAGCTGTTTTTT
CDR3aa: CASSRNGGADTGELFF

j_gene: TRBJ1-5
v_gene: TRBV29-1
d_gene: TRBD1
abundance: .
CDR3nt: TGCAGCGTTCGACAGGGTAGCAATCAGCCCCAGCATTTT
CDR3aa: CSVRQGSNQPQHF

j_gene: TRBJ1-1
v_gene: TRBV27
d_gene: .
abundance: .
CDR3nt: TGTGCCAGCAGTTTAGATCCGCAGGGCACTGAAGCTTTCTTT
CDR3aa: CASSLDPQGTEAFF

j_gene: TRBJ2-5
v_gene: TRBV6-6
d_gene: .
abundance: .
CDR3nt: TGTGCCAGCAGTCAGCGGGCGGCCGAGAGAGGTCAAGAGACCCAGTACTTC
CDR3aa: CASSQRAAERGQETQYF

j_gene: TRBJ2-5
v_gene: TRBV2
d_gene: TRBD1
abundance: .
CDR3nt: TGTGCCAGCAGAGAGGGACAGAAAGAGACCCAGTACTTC
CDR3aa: CASREGQKETQYF

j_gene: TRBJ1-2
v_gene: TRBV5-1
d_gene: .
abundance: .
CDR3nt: TGCGCCAGCAGCTCGGCCCCAGGGGCTAACTATGGCTACACCTTC
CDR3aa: CASSSAPGANYGYTF

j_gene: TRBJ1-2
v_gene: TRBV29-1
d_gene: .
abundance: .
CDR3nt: TGCAGCGTTGAAGGCGGGGGCTATGGCTACACCTTC
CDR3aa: CSVEGGGYGYTF

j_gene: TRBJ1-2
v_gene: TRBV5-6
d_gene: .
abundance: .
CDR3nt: TGTGCCAGCATCCCTGGACAGTTTAACTATGGCTACACCTTC
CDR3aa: CASIPGQFNYGYTF

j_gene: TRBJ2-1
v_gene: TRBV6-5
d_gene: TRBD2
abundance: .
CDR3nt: TGTGCCAGCAGTTACGGTAGCGGGGGGGAGGGGTATGAGCAGTTCTTC
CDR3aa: CASSYGSGGEGYEQFF

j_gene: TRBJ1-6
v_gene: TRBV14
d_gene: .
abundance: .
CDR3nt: TGTGCCAGCAGCCAAGACATAGGACAGATTTCACCCCTCCACTTT
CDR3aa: CASSQDIGQISPLHF

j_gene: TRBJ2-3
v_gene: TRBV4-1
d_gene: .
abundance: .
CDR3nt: TGCGCCAGCAGCCAAGAAGAGGGCAGGCTGACAGATACGCAGTATTTT
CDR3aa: CASSQEEGRLTDTQYF

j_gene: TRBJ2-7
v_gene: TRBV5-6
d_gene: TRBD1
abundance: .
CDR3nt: TGTGCCAGCAGCTGGAAGGGGGCGTTGTACGAGCAGTACTTC
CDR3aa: CASSWKGALYEQYF

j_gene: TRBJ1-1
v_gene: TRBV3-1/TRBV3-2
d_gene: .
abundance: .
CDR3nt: TGTGCCAGCAGCCAAGAAGGTGGGAGGGGGGGCACTGAAGCTTTCTTT
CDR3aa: CASSQEGGRGGTEAFF

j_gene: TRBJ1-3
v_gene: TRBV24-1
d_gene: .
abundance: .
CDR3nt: TGTGCCACCAGGTCAGGTCGTCATTTTGGAAACACCATATATTTT
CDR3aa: CATRSGRHFGNTIYF

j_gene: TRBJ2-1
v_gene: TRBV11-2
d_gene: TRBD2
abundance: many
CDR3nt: TGTGCCAGCAGCTTAGAGCCCCAGGGACTAGCGGGGGGGAGTGAGCAGTTCTTC
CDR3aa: CASSLEPQGLAGGSEQFF

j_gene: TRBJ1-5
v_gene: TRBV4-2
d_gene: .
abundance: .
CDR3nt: TGTGCCAGCAGCCAGACAGTAAATAGCAATCAGCCCCAGCATTTT
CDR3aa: CASSQTVNSNQPQHF

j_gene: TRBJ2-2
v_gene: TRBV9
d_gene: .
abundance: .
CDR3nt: TGTGCCAGCAGCGTAGAGAAGGGGGCGAACACCGGGGAGCTGTTTTTT
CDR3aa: CASSVEKGANTGELFF

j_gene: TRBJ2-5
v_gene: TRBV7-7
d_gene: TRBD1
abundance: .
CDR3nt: TGTGCCAGCAGCCGAGGACAGGGGTTGGAGACCCAGTACTTC
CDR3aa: CASSRGQGLETQYF

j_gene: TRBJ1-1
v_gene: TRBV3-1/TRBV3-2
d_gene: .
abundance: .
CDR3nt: TGTGCCAGCAGCCCCCGGGGGGGAGGGGGTAGAAGGACTGAAGCTTTCTTT
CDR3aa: CASSPRGGGGRRTEAFF

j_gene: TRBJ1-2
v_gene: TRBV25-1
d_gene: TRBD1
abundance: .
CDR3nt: TGTGCCAGCAGTGGGGACAGGGCGATTGCCTATGGCTACACCTTC
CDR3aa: CASSGDRAIAYGYTF

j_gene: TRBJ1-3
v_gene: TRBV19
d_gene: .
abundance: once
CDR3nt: TGTGCCAGTACGGGGGGACTGAGGGGAAACACCATATATTTT
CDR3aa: CASTGGLRGNTIYF

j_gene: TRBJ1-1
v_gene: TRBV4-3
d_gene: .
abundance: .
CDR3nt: TGCGCCAGCAGCCAAGCGTATGGGGGGTCGAACACTGAAGCTTTCTTT
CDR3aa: CASSQAYGGSNTEAFF

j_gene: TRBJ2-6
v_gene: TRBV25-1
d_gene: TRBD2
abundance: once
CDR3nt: TGTGCCAGCAGTGAATCCCGGGGGGGCTCTGGGGCCAACGTCCTGACTTTC
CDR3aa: CASSESRGGSGANVLTF

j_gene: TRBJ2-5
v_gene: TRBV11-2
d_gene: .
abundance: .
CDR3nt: TGTGCCAGCAGCTTAGACAGGGGTGGCCAGTACTTC
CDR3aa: CASSLDRGGQYF

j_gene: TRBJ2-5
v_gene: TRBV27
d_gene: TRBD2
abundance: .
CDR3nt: TGTGCCAGCAGTTTCCCCCCCGAGGAGCGGGGTACAGAGACCCAGTACTTC
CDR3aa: CASSFPPEERGTETQYF

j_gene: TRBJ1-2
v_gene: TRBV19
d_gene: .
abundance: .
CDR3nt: TGTGCCAGTACTCCGCGGGCGGGTGGCTACACCTTC
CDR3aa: CASTPRAGGYTF

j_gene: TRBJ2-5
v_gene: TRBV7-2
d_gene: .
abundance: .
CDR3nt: TGTGCCAGCAGCTTGTGGCTAGCTGGGGAGACCCAGTACTTC
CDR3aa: CASSLWLAGETQYF

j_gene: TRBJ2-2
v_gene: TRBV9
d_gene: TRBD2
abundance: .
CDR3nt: TGTGCCAGCAGCGTTAGCGGGGCCCAGAGCACCGGGGAGCTGTTTTTT
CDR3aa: CASSVSGAQSTGELFF

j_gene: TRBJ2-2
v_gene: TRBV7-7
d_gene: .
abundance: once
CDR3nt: TGTGCTAGCAGCTTAACGAGGTCCGGGGAGCTGTTTTTT
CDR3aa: CASSLTRSGELFF

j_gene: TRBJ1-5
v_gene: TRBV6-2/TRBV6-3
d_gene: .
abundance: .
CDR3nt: TGTGCCAGCAGTACTCTCCCAGGGGCAAATCAGCCCCAGCATTTT
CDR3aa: CASSTLPGANQPQHF

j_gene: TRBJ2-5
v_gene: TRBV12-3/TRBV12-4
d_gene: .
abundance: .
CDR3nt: TGTGCCAGCAGTTCCCTAGAGACCCAGTACTTC
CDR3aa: CASSSLETQYF

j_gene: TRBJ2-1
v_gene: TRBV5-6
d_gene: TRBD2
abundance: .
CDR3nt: TGTGCCAGCAGCTGGGGGGGACTAGCGGTGTACAATGAGCAGTTCTTC
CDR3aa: CASSWGGLAVYNEQFF

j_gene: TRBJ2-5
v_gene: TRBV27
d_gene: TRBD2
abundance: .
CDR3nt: TGTGCCAGCAGTCCTCAAACGGGGGGGCAGGAGACCCAGTACTTC
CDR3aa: CASSPQTGGQETQYF

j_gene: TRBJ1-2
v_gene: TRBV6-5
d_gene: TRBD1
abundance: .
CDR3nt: TGTGCCAGCAGAACGCCGGACAGGGCCTATGGCTACACCTTC
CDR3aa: CASRTPDRAYGYTF

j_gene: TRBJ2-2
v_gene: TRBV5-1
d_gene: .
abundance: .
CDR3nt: TGCGCCAGCAGCCCCTCTGGGGGCGCGAACACCGGGGAGCTGTTTTTT
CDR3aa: CASSPSGGANTGELFF

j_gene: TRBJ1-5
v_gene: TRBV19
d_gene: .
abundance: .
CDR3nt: TGTGCCAGTAGTATAGGTGGCGGGGCCGGTCAGCCCCAGCATTTT
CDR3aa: CASSIGGGAGQPQHF

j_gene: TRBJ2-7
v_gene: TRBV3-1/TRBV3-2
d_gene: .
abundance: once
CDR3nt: TGTGCCAGCAGCCGCCGGGACTTGAGCTCCTACGAGCAGTACTTC
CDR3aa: CASSRRDLSSYEQYF

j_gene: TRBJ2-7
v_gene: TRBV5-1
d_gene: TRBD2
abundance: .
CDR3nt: TGCGCCAGCGCGGCGGGGGGCGCGGAAACCTACGAGCAGTACTTC
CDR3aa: CASAAGGAETYEQYF

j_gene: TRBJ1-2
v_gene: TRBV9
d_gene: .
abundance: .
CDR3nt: TGTGCCAGCAGCGAGGGGATCTATGGCTACACCTTC
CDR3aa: CASSEGIYGYTF

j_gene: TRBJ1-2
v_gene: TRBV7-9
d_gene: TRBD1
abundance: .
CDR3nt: TGTGCCAGCAGCTACTCAGGGGGCTATGGCTACACCTTC
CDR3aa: CASSYSGGYGYTF